This TCR beta chain is from a study of T cell responses to AZD1222 COVID-19 vaccine. The study's findings and limits: White British donors predominated, females outnumbered males, and clonal diversity was possibly underestimated.

Regarding this clone: Its antigen is undetermined.

Trimming shortened V by 2 bases and J by 4 bases, and 3 bases separated the two germline ends. The CDR3 runs 12 residues. The V gene's germline CDR1 is ENHRY and CDR2 SYGVKD. Only in-frame clones appear in the TCRdb table, and some are missing; sequencing was by immunoSEQ multiplex PCR. The sample contains 130,000 or so clones, approximately 90% of which appear only once. V gene TRBV10-3 combines with J gene TRBJ1-5; no reliable D call. This TCR came from an adult in good health. Sequencing used peripheral blood, obtained on day 0 of AZD1222 vaccination. Written as DNA, the CDR3 is TGTGCCATCAGTGAGGGAAATCAGCCCCAGCATTTT. This gives the protein CAISEGNQPQHF.